A selection of T cell receptor beta chains follows, all from one sample in a study of blood T cell repertoires in COVID-19. The repertoire was sequenced with immunoSEQ multiplex PCR; TCRdb's copy has only in-frame clones and lacks some. Among some 130,000 clones listed, about 88% were seen once. Sequenced: PBMCs or T cells enriched from blood (not recorded which). These receptors all stem from a woman aged 45-59 years who had recovered from COVID-19. Each CDR3 is given with its conserved first and last residue. A D gene is named only where the DNA matches it firmly. The size field is filled for only some rows; it gives once, few, many or a size class.

TRBV28,TRBD1,TRBJ2-7,-,TGTGCCAGCAGTTTCGGAAGGACAGGGGGCGTCGAGCAGTACTTC,CASSFGRTGGVEQYF
TRBV3-1/TRBV3-2,-,TRBJ1-2,-,TGTGCCAGCAGCCAAGCCAGGGGAGATGGCTACACCTTC,CASSQARGDGYTF
TRBV9,TRBD2,TRBJ2-5,-,TGTGCCAGCAGCGCCCGGAGCGGGGGGGCAGGTGAGACCCAGTACTTC,CASSARSGGAGETQYF
TRBV5-1,-,TRBJ1-4,few,TGCGCCAGCAGAGATGGGACTCCTAATGAAAAACTGTTTTTT,CASRDGTPNEKLFF
TRBV3-1/TRBV3-2,-,TRBJ1-1,few,TGTGCCAGCAGCCAAGTTCCGGGCACTGAAGCTTTCTTT,CASSQVPGTEAFF
TRBV27,TRBD2,TRBJ2-5,-,TGTGCCAGCAGTTTATTCGCCGGACTAGCGGGGGGCCAAATCACTCAAGAGACCCAGTACTTC,CASSLFAGLAGGQITQETQYF
TRBV2,TRBD1,TRBJ1-2,-,TGTGCCAGCAGTGAGGAGGGGACAGGAGGCTACACCTTC,CASSEEGTGGYTF
TRBV11-2,TRBD1,TRBJ2-5,-,TGTGCCAGCAGCTTAGTAGGGGGCGTCAAGACCCAGTACTTC,CASSLVGGVKTQYF
TRBV6-2/TRBV6-3,TRBD2,TRBJ2-7,few,TGTGCCAGCAGTGCCGGACTAGGGATGCCTTACGAGCAGTACTTC,CASSAGLGMPYEQYF
TRBV7-2,TRBD2,TRBJ2-1,-,TGTGCCAGCAGCACCCGGACTAGACTTGATGAGCAGTTCTTC,CASSTRTRLDEQFF
TRBV27,-,TRBJ1-5,few,TGTGCCAGCAGCCCGGCCGGGTATAGCAATCAGCCCCAGCATTTT,CASSPAGYSNQPQHF
TRBV2,-,TRBJ2-7,-,TGTGCCAGCGGGGCGGGGGCCGCTCCTACCTACGAGCAGTACTTC,CASGAGAAPTYEQYF
TRBV7-3,-,TRBJ2-3,-,TGTGCCAGCAGCCCTGAACCTGGGCGGGGCACAGATACGCAGTATTTT,CASSPEPGRGTDTQYF
TRBV9,-,TRBJ2-3,-,TGTGCCAGCAGCGTAGCTACGGGAAAAGCGGCCCCGGATACGCAGTATTTT,CASSVATGKAAPDTQYF
TRBV20-1,-,TRBJ2-1,-,TGCAGTGCTATAGGGGCTGAGCAGTTCTTC,CSAIGAEQFF
TRBV18,-,TRBJ2-5,-,TGTGCCAGCTCACGGACAGATCATCAAGAGACCCAGTACTTC,CASSRTDHQETQYF
TRBV27,-,TRBJ2-1,-,TGTGCCAGCAGGCTAGCGGACAGCTCCTACAATGAGCAGTTCTTC,CASRLADSSYNEQFF
TRBV28,TRBD1,TRBJ1-4,-,TGTGCCAGCAGTTTAGGGAACAGGGGGCCTGAAAAACTGTTTTTT,CASSLGNRGPEKLFF
TRBV11-3,-,TRBJ2-2,-,TGTGCCAGCAGCAGAGATGGCACCGGGGAGCTGTTTTTT,CASSRDGTGELFF
TRBV27,-,TRBJ2-6,-,TGTGCCAGCAGTTCCAAAAAACAGGGATCTGGGGCCAACGTCCTGACTTTC,CASSSKKQGSGANVLTF
TRBV5-1,-,TRBJ1-6,-,TGCGCCAGCAGCTTGGCTTCGGGGTTCGGTAATTCACCCCTCCACTTT,CASSLASGFGNSPLHF
TRBV5-1,TRBD1,TRBJ1-3,-,TGCGCCAGCAGCTTGTCGGGACAGGAGGGAAACACCATATATTTT,CASSLSGQEGNTIYF
TRBV5-5,TRBD1,TRBJ2-7,-,TGTGCCAGCAGCTTGGAGGGACAGGGGGTTATGGAGTACTTC,CASSLEGQGVMEYF
TRBV6-2/TRBV6-3,TRBD2,TRBJ2-3,-,TGTGCCAGCAGTTCTAGCGGGGGGCCAGATACGCAGTATTTT,CASSSSGGPDTQYF
TRBV19,-,TRBJ1-4,-,TGTGCCAGTAGTACGTTACAGGGAGCAACTAATGAAAAACTGTTTTTT,CASSTLQGATNEKLFF
TRBV25-1,TRBD1,TRBJ2-7,few,TGTGCCAGCAGTTCATCGACAGGGTGGGACGAGCAGTACTTC,CASSSSTGWDEQYF
TRBV10-3,-,TRBJ1-4,-,TGTGCCACCTCCGGGATACCAACTAATGAAAAACTGTTTTTT,CATSGIPTNEKLFF
TRBV10-3,-,TRBJ1-1,-,TGTGCCATCAGTGAGTCTGGCAGGGTGGGCACTGAAGCTTTCTTT,CAISESGRVGTEAFF
TRBV7-2,-,TRBJ1-1,-,TGTGCCAGCAGCCCACCCCGGACAGAGATTAACACTGAAGCTTTCTTT,CASSPPRTEINTEAFF
TRBV5-1,-,TRBJ2-1,once,TGCGCCAGCAGCAGGACTACAACCTACAATGAGCAGTTCTTC,CASSRTTTYNEQFF
TRBV11-2,-,TRBJ2-7,few,TGTGCCAGCAGCTTAGTCAAGAGGGGAGGTTTAGACGAGCAGTACTTC,CASSLVKRGGLDEQYF
TRBV12-3/TRBV12-4,-,TRBJ2-3,-,TGTGCCACCTCGCCGGGACTGACAAAGTATTTT,CATSPGLTKYF
TRBV7-3,TRBD2,TRBJ2-1,-,TGTGCCAGCAGCTTCCTAGCGGGGGAAGGCGATGAGCAGTTCTTC,CASSFLAGEGDEQFF
TRBV19,-,TRBJ1-2,-,TGTGCCAGTAGTACCCCAGGACAGACAGCTAACTATGGCTACACCTTC,CASSTPGQTANYGYTF
TRBV3-1/TRBV3-2,TRBD2,TRBJ2-5,-,TGTGCCAGCAGCCCCAAAGGACAGGGACTAGCGGGGAGGGGGACCCAGTACTTC,CASSPKGQGLAGRGTQYF
TRBV7-8,TRBD2,TRBJ2-2,-,TGTGCCAGCAGCGCAGTGGCTAGCGGGACCGGGGAGCTGTTTTTT,CASSAVASGTGELFF
TRBV3-1/TRBV3-2,-,TRBJ1-4,-,TGTGCCAGCAGCCCCCTAGGGGTCTCTAATGAAAAACTGTTTTTT,CASSPLGVSNEKLFF